The rows below give T cell receptor beta chains drawn from one sample of a study of T cell responses to AZD1222 COVID-19 vaccine. Measured with immunoSEQ multiplex PCR; TCRdb has only the in-frame clones, and not every one. The sample has 150,000 to 200,000 clones; approximately 94% are singletons. The starting material was peripheral blood, obtained on day 0 of AZD1222 vaccination. Every receptor here comes from an adult in good health. Both conserved end residues are part of each CDR3.

TRBV12-5 | 11 | CASGNNGELFF
TRBV19 | 11 | CASSQGDGYTF
TRBV14 | 14 | CASSPRQYTDTQYF
TRBV4-1 | 16 | CASSQEDEESYNEQFF
TRBV28 | 13 | CASKQQRSYEQYF
TRBV9 | 14 | CASSVGTGDSSAFF
TRBV4-1 | 17 | CASSQGVRPGDFYGYTF
TRBV5-1 | 15 | CASSGLADPTGELFF
TRBV5-1 | 12 | CASSPDFYGYTF
TRBV28 | 14 | CASSFGVRKGEAFF
TRBV19 | 15 | CASSVSAYSNQPQHF
TRBV3-1/TRBV3-2 | 14 | CASSQGGFTGELFF
TRBV3-1/TRBV3-2 | 14 | CASGLRQNTGELFF
TRBV18 | 17 | CASSPNRQGERGYEQYF
TRBV13 | 13 | CASSHPQGAEAFF
TRBV5-1 | 19 | CASSNFFGNGRALVGEQYF
TRBV19 | 14 | CASSISPVDQPQHF
TRBV10-3 | 13 | CASQGGTSDEQFF
TRBV27 | 15 | CASSPTGSRDTEAFF
TRBV10-2 | 15 | CASSESAAELYEQYF
TRBV14 | 16 | CASSRTGTRSTGELFF
TRBV7-2 | 14 | CASSKWDTRKGLFF
TRBV6-2/TRBV6-3 | 14 | CASSYVGAHTEAFF
TRBV3-1/TRBV3-2 | 14 | CASSQDRRFYEQYF
TRBV5-1 | 13 | CASSLNGQGGYTF
TRBV7-8 | 14 | CASSLSRGGEKLFF
TRBV10-3 | 14 | CASQGGLDTGELFF
TRBV28 | 18 | CASSLMGDTSSYNSPLHF
TRBV29-1 | 13 | CSDTPDRVGEQYF
TRBV4-1 | 12 | CASSQDFIGQFF
TRBV9 | 16 | CASGRPGTVNTGELFF
TRBV28 | 15 | CASSHKLAGGYEQYF
TRBV6-5 | 14 | CASSSRIGADGYTF
TRBV3-1/TRBV3-2 | 13 | CASSRDEGGELFF
TRBV5-4 | 13 | CASSSRRDYEQYF
TRBV5-4 | 14 | CASSSMDLSREQFF
TRBV27 | 16 | CASSFGRDLANYGYTF
TRBV15 | 14 | CATSSPSGDYGYTF
TRBV6-5 | 12 | CASSWADNEQFF
TRBV19 | 15 | CASSMGREATYEQYF
TRBV3-1/TRBV3-2 | 14 | CASSQSGKGEKLFF
TRBV11-1 | 13 | CASSSRGSYEQYF
TRBV7-9 | 14 | CASRTDSSYNEQFF
TRBV11-2 | 13 | CASSLGTYNEQFF
TRBV20-1 | 11 | CSAPGAGELFF
TRBV7-3 | 13 | CASSLTLEGEQYF
TRBV30 | 14 | CAWSPRGSNQPQHF
TRBV4-1 | 16 | CARSQAGQTGGDGYTF
TRBV7-8 | 16 | CASSLAAGSYNSPLHF
TRBV19 | 16 | CASSLGGVGWGTEAFF
TRBV6-5 | 13 | CASSYSSGGEQFF
TRBV27 | 13 | CASSLTGTYGYTF
TRBV12-3/TRBV12-4 | 13 | CASSSSTNYGYTF
TRBV19 | 17 | CASSGGGTWGSYNEQFF
TRBV9 | 13 | CASSGEGNQPQHF
TRBV27 | 13 | CASGKHPGTEAFF
TRBV25-1 | 12 | CASSGSSGVAFF
TRBV29-1 | 17 | CSPLQVGTLRSYNEQFF
TRBV9 | 13 | CASRRDLNTEAFF
TRBV28 | 15 | CASSLPGQGAEKLFF